The 30 T cell receptor beta chains below were found in one sample sequenced in a study of blood T cell repertoires in COVID-19. TCRdb's copy holds only in-frame clones and misses some; the assay was immunoSEQ multiplex PCR. There are about 100,000 clones in the sample; 70% to 90% occur only once, and about an eighth lies in the top ten. Sequencing used peripheral blood. The receptor source for this set is a man over 45 with active or convalescent COVID-19.

The chain combines TRBV3-1 (or the pseudogene TRBV3-2) with TRBJ2-2; D may be TRBD2 (5 bases). Trimming pared 3 bases from V and 2 bases from J, leaving 16 bases between. CDR3 length: 17 residues. The germline gives CDR1 LGHDT, CDR2 YNNKEL (reference sequence). The DNA of the CDR3 is TGTGCCAGCAGCCAGGGAGCATCATTATTCAACACCGGGGAGCTGTTTTTT. Translating gives CASSQGASLFNTGELFF.

DNA for the CDR3: TGTGCCAGCAGCCCGGAGGGGATGGGTCGCAACATTCAGTACTTC. Protein sequence: CASSPEGMGRNIQYF. The gene calls are TRBV7-3 and TRBJ2-4; D perhaps matches TRBD2 (6 bases). CDR1 and CDR2 from the germline V gene are SGHTA and FQGTGA. CDR3 length: 15 amino acids. V lost 5 bases and J lost 7, with 18 bases in between.

The chain couples TRBV28 to TRBJ2-7; 7 bases match TRBD2. CDR1 MDHEN and CDR2 SYDVKM come from the germline V gene. The V gene end was trimmed by 7 bases and the J gene end by 2 bases; junction bases not matched to a gene: 11. This CDR3 is built from 15 residues. Here the CDR3 DNA reads TGTGCCAGCAACTGGGGGGAGGGTAGGGCCTACGAGCAGTACTTC. The encoded protein is CASNWGEGRAYEQYF.

The chain combines TRBV19 with TRBJ2-7, with TRBD2 matching over 8 bases. After removal of 2 bases from V and 3 bases from J, the junction contained 0 bases not matched to a gene. The CDR3 sequence is 13 residues long. The V gene's germline CDR1 is LNHDA and CDR2 SQIVND (reference sequence). For the CDR3, the DNA is TGTGCCAGTAGTATACGGGAGGGCTACGAGCAGTACTTC. This translates into CASSIREGYEQYF.

This chain joins TRBV19 and TRBJ2-3; TRBD2 matches at 9 bases. The CDR3 runs to 15 residues. Germline CDR1 LNHDA, CDR2 SQIVND (reference sequence). With V trimmed by 8 bases and J by 0 bases, 6 bases remained unmatched. CDR3 DNA: TGTGCCAGTTCGCCGAGCGGGAGGAGCACAGATACGCAGTATTTT. Amino acids: CASSPSGRSTDTQYF.

This rearrangement joins TRBV5-4 to TRBJ2-5; D may be TRBD2 (6 bases). Germline-derived CDR1 and CDR2 are SGHNT and YYREEE (reference sequence). The ends were cut back, 3 bases at V and 0 bases at J, with 9 bases in the middle. The CDR3 covers 14 residues. CDR3 region: CASSSLAYQETQYF. DNA of the CDR3: TGTGCCAGCAGCTCTCTAGCGTACCAAGAGACCCAGTACTTC.

The rearrangement links TRBV18 to TRBJ2-3, with D possibly TRBD1 on 6 matching bases. CDR1 and CDR2 (germline): KGHSH, LQKENI. CDR3 size: 15 residues. V was trimmed by 3 bases and J by 2 bases, leaving 12 bases between them. The CDR3 is CASSPYREPTDTQYF. CDR3 DNA: TGTGCCAGCTCACCCTACAGGGAGCCCACAGATACGCAGTATTTT.

The rearrangement joins TRBV5-1 to TRBJ1-1, with D maybe TRBD1 (5 bases). Trimming took 2 bases from V and 4 from J, leaving 12 bases between them. The CDR3 has 14 amino acids. Per germline, CDR1 SGHRS and CDR2 YFSETQ. CDR3 DNA sequence: TGCGCCAGCAGCTTCAGCGGGGGGGTCACTGAAGCTTTCTTT. Translating gives CASSFSGGVTEAFF. The whole variable domain, filled in from reference TRBV5-1 and TRBJ1-1, reads KAGVTQTPRYLIKTRGQQVTLSCSPISGHRSVSWYQQTPGQGLQFLFEYFSETQRNKGNFPGRFSGRQFSNSRSEMNVSTLELGDSALYLCASSFSGGVTEAFFGQGTRLTVV.

This chain uses TRBV10-3 with TRBJ2-2, with 9 nucleotides matching TRBD1. V lost 9 bases, J lost 5 bases, and 7 bases stayed unmatched. The CDR3 contains 14 residues. The germline V gene has CDR1 ENHRY and CDR2 SYGVKD. CDR3 sequence reads: CAISPGQGTGELFF. The DNA of the CDR3 is TGTGCCATAAGCCCGGGACAGGGAACCGGGGAGCTGTTTTTT.

This chain connects TRBV19 to TRBJ1-5; D remains unclear. The V end lost 7 bases, the J end lost 1 base, and 17 bases lay between the germline ends. The V gene's germline CDR1 is LNHDA and CDR2 SQIVND (reference sequence). The CDR3 has 16 amino acids. The CDR3 region is CASKSFGSQSNQPQHF. The CDR3 region has the DNA TGTGCCAGTAAATCTTTCGGGAGTCAAAGCAATCAGCCCCAGCATTTT.

In the case of this clone: The junction differs from germline at one of its ends, possibly a read error. The J gene is TRBJ2-7, the V gene TRBV7-3, with D perhaps TRBD1 or TRBD2 (6 bases each). CDR3 length: 8 residues. Germline V gives CDR1 SGHTA, CDR2 FQGTGA. The CDR3 region has the DNA TGCGGGGGCTGCGGGCAGTACTTC. It encodes CGGCGQYF.

This rearrangement joins TRBV6-5 to TRBJ1-2, with D perhaps matching TRBD1 (5 bases). Trimming left V 8 bases short and J 1 base short, with 17 bases between. The CDR3 is 15 residues long. Germline lookup yields CDR1 MNHEY and CDR2 SVGAGI. CDR3: CASLHTGTLNYGYTF. CDR3 nucleotide sequence: TGTGCCAGCTTACATACCGGGACTCTTAACTATGGCTACACCTTC.

This chain connects TRBV9 to TRBJ2-1, with D perhaps TRBD1 (5 bases). V gave up 0 bases and J gave up 10 bases, with 8 bases separating them. The CDR3 totals 12 residues. CDR1 and CDR2 from the germline V gene are SGDLS and YYNGEE. CDR3: CASSVGTREQFF. The CDR3 DNA follows: TGTGCCAGCAGCGTAGGGACACGCGAGCAGTTCTTC.

The chain has TRBV7-9 and TRBJ2-5; TRBD2 matches at 11 bases. V gave up 4 bases and J gave up 2 bases; unmatched junction bases: 9. Germline CDR1 and CDR2: SEHNR and FQNEAQ (reference sequence). This CDR3 region has 17 residues. CDR3 sequence (DNA): TGTGCCAGCAGCTCCTGGACTAGCGGGCCTCGGCAAGAGACCCAGTACTTC. Translated, it gives CASSSWTSGPRQETQYF.

The CDR3 is CASSPDPLPGRDYNEQFF. The CDR3 region has the DNA TGTGCCAGCAGCCCGGACCCTTTGCCAGGGCGTGATTACAATGAGCAGTTCTTC. The V gene is TRBV5-4, the J gene TRBJ2-1; tentative D call: TRBD1 (5 bases). V was trimmed by 4 bases and J by 4 bases, leaving 24 bases between them. The CDR3 totals 18 residues. Germline-derived CDR1 and CDR2 are SGHNT and YYREEE (reference sequence).

This chain joins TRBV9 and TRBJ2-3, with 15 bases that match TRBD2. CDR3 length equals 17 residues. Germline V gene lookup returns CDR1 SGDLS and CDR2 YYNGEE. The J segment lost 4 bases and the V segment lost 3 bases, leaving 6 bases of the junction unmatched. This CDR3 is CASSAGLAGGLADTQYF. The CDR3 coding sequence is TGTGCCAGCAGCGCCGGACTAGCGGGAGGGTTGGCAGATACGCAGTATTTT.

This clone occurred a few times. The chain is built from TRBV4-2 and TRBJ2-7; 7 bases align to TRBD2. CDR1 and CDR2 from the germline V gene are LGHNA and YNFKEQ. There are 16 residues in the CDR3. Trimming took 3 bases from V and 1 from J; bases not matched to a gene: 9. CDR3 DNA: TGTGCCAGCAGCCAGGGTTTGGAGCGGGGTTCCTACGAGCAGTACTTC. It codes for CASSQGLERGSYEQYF.

The sample holds one count of this clone. This chain connects TRBV7-8 to TRBJ1-5; 8 bases align to TRBD1. From germline, CDR1 is SGHVS and CDR2 FQNEAQ. The V gene end was trimmed by 3 bases and the J gene end by 1 base; junction bases not matched to a gene: 2. The CDR3 has 15 residues. CDR3 sequence: CASSFTGGSNQPQHF. As DNA, the CDR3 is TGTGCCAGCAGCTTTACAGGGGGAAGCAATCAGCCCCAGCATTTT.

The gene calls are TRBV7-2 and TRBJ1-3; no clear D gene. Germline assignment: CDR1 SGHTA and CDR2 FQGNSA. V lost 3 bases and J 4 bases, leaving 7 bases between the germline ends. This CDR3 comprises 13 residues. CDR3 sequence: CASSFSLGNTIYF. The DNA for the CDR3 is TGTGCCAGCAGCTTCTCCCTAGGAAACACCATATATTTT.

This chain links TRBV3-1 (or the pseudogene TRBV3-2) with TRBJ2-7, with TRBD2 matching 8 bases. Losses at the gene ends were 2 bases for V and 3 bases for J; bases not matched to a gene: 3. The CDR3 has 14 residues. Germline-derived CDR1 and CDR2 are LGHDT and YNNKEL (reference sequence). In DNA form, the CDR3 reads TGTGCCAGCAGCCAAATAGCGGGACACTACGAGCAGTACTTC. Its translation is CASSQIAGHYEQYF.

This chain joins TRBV3-1 (or the pseudogene TRBV3-2) and TRBJ2-3, with 12 bases matching TRBD2. Germline assignment: CDR1 LGHDT and CDR2 YNNKEL (reference sequence). The J segment lost 0 bases and the V segment lost 5 bases, leaving 12 bases of the junction unmatched. The CDR3 spans 19 residues. CDR3 in amino acids: CASSGTGTSGFSSTDTQYF. Here the CDR3 DNA reads TGTGCCAGCAGCGGAACTGGGACTAGCGGGTTCTCTAGCACAGATACGCAGTATTTT.

This chain joins TRBV5-1 and TRBJ2-7; D is perhaps TRBD1 (6 bases). V gave up 4 bases and J gave up 1 base, with 12 bases separating them. CDR1 is SGHRS, CDR2 YFSETQ, per germline. The CDR3 runs 14 residues. The CDR3 DNA reads TGCGCCAGCAGCCCACCAGGGGAATCCTACGAGCAGTACTTC. Amino acid sequence: CASSPPGESYEQYF.

The rearrangement links TRBV7-9 to TRBJ2-1; D perhaps matches TRBD2 (6 bases). The CDR3 has 17 residues. V gave up 4 bases and J gave up 4 bases, with 20 bases separating them. Germline loops: CDR1 SEHNR, CDR2 FQNEAQ (reference sequence). The CDR3 region has the DNA TGTGCCAGCAGCTCCTACGCCGGGACTCCTGATTACAATGAGCAGTTCTTC. Its translation: CASSSYAGTPDYNEQFF.

The chain couples TRBV27 to TRBJ2-2; D might be TRBD2 (6 bases). V lost 10 bases, J lost 5 bases, and 17 bases lay in between. This CDR3 region has 14 residues. CDR1 is MNHEY and CDR2 is SMNVEV in the germline V gene (reference sequence). The CDR3 nucleotides are TGTGCCACCAAGGTGGAGCGGGCGACCGGGGAGCTGTTTTTT. The encoded protein is CATKVERATGELFF.

The V and J genes are TRBV6-6 and TRBJ1-1; 8 bases line up with TRBD1. V shed 6 bases, J shed 6 bases, and the junction held 6 bases outside the gene matches. The germline CDR1 and CDR2 sequences are MNHNY and SVGAGI (reference sequence). The CDR3 covers 13 residues. CDR3 nucleotides: TGTGCCAGCAGCCCGGACAGGGAAGCTGAAGCTTTCTTT. Translation: CASSPDREAEAFF.

This chain links TRBV6-1 with TRBJ2-2; TRBD1 matches 10 bases. Looked up from germline, CDR1 is MNHNS and CDR2 is SASEGT. V gave up 2 bases and J gave up 3 bases; unmatched junction bases: 3. The CDR3 totals 16 residues. The CDR3 DNA reads as TGTGCCAGCAGTGAATTCGGGACAGGGGACACCGGGGAGCTGTTTTTT. It is translated as CASSEFGTGDTGELFF.

This rearrangement joins TRBV13 to TRBJ2-1; 12 bases map to TRBD2. The ends lost 5 bases at V and 9 bases at J; junction bases unmatched: 8. Germline values: CDR1 PRHDT, CDR2 FYEKMQ (reference sequence). This CDR3 region has 15 residues. CDR3 protein: CASSDRLAGASEQFF. The CDR3 nucleotides read TGTGCCAGCAGCGACAGACTAGCGGGAGCAAGTGAGCAGTTCTTC.

The gene calls are TRBV25-1 and TRBJ2-5; D might be TRBD2 (5 bases). Trimming stripped 8 bases from V and 1 base from J, with 8 bases between. CDR3 length: 12 residues. Germline CDR1 reads MGHDK; CDR2 reads SYGVNS. This CDR3 is CASARVQETQYF. The DNA for the CDR3 is TGTGCCAGCGCGCGGGTCCAAGAGACCCAGTACTTC.

The chain carries TRBV10-3 and TRBJ1-1, with a tentative D call TRBD1 (5 bases). This CDR3 has 15 amino acids. Germline V lookup: CDR1 ENHRY, CDR2 SYGVKD. V lost 2 bases, J lost 5 bases, and 15 bases lay in between. CDR3 residues: CAISEIVLGGTEAFF. CDR3 bases: TGTGCCATCAGTGAGATAGTCCTCGGGGGGACTGAAGCTTTCTTT.

The CDR3 region has the DNA TGTGCCATCAGAGGACAGGGCTCTGGGGCCAACGTCCTGACTTTC. Residues: CAIRGQGSGANVLTF. The chain combines TRBV10-3 with TRBJ2-6, with 8 bases aligning to TRBD1. The V and J ends lost 6 bases and 0 bases, in that order; junction bases with no gene match: 1. CDR1 is ENHRY and CDR2 is SYGVKD in the germline V gene. The CDR3 covers 15 residues.